This T cell receptor (beta chain) appears in the sequencing data of a study of regulatory T cells in long-lasting Graves disease. Germline CDR1 MDHEN, CDR2 SYDVKM. The CDR3 is made up of 20 amino acids. The V segment lost 6 bases and the J segment 4 bases; nucleotides outside the gene matches: 16. Relying on iRepertoire HTBI primers and Arm-PCR of CDR3 regions, the team built TCR beta libraries. TCRdb analysed the multiplex PCR reads with MiXCR anew, one entry per CDR3 protein. The profile shows under 450,000 distinct CDR3 sequences, 16% of them singletons. The time point was: newly diagnosed GD, antithyroid drugs for less than 3 months. The TCR library was prepared using RNA isolated from PBMCs. A further study also used this sample, focusing on T cells in Graves' hyperthyroidism and ophthalmopathy.

The sequences come from peripheral blood mononuclear cells (PBMCs), collected at new diagnosis, from a patient treated with antithyroid drugs. The sequence came from a woman aged 18 to 35 with Graves disease. This chain joins TRBV28 and TRBJ2-1; 15 positions match TRBD2. CDR3 loop: CASSAMRGLAGGPAYNEQFF. In DNA form, the CDR3 reads TGTGCCAGCAGCGCGATGAGAGGACTAGCGGGGGGGCCAGCTTACAATGAGCAGTTCTTC.